This passage covers 5 T cell receptor beta chains from one sample sequenced in a study of cytomegalovirus exposure and HLA in healthy donors. The primer mix had 60 Vbeta and 13 Jbeta primers. Clones were read by immunoSEQ multiplex PCR, and TCRdb kept only the in-frame ones, dropping some. The table shows 90,000 to 150,000 clones, with approximately 78% occurring only once. Sequenced input: PBMCs. The receptor set was obtained from a woman aged 25 to 39 in good health and CMV-seropositive.

The chain is built from TRBV19 and TRBJ1-2, with a weak D call TRBD1 (5 bases). Germline-derived CDR1 and CDR2 are LNHDA and SQIVND (reference sequence). V lost 6 bases and J lost 0, with 20 bases in between. The CDR3 runs to 17 residues. This CDR3 reads CASSGGPNATPNYGYTF. The CDR3 DNA reads TGTGCCAGTAGCGGGGGACCGAATGCCACCCCTAACTATGGCTACACCTTC.

This clone was seen a handful of times. This chain uses TRBV6-1 with TRBJ2-1, with D tentatively TRBD2 (5 bases). Germline-derived CDR1 and CDR2 are MNHNS and SASEGT. The CDR3 consists of 13 residues. V lost 7 bases and J lost 12, with 19 bases in between. The CDR3 spells CASNQGPPRGQFF. CDR3 in DNA: TGTGCCAGCAACCAAGGACCACCACGGGGGCAGTTCTTC.

The V and J genes are TRBV4-3 and TRBJ2-7; the match to TRBD1 covers 8 bases. Germline V gene lookup returns CDR1 LGHNA and CDR2 YSLEER. The CDR3 sequence is 15 residues long. Germline trimming cut 3 bases from V and 1 base from J; bases unmatched to any gene: 5. The CDR3 coding sequence is TGCGCCAGCAGCCAGGCCTGGACAGGGTCCTACGAGCAGTACTTC. Encoded protein: CASSQAWTGSYEQYF.

The chain couples TRBV15 to TRBJ2-3; 9 bases map to TRBD1. Germline CDR1 and CDR2: LNHNV and YYDKDF (reference sequence). The CDR3 extends over 14 amino acids. The V and J ends lost 5 bases and 7 bases, in that order; junction bases with no gene match: 7. This CDR3 reads CATSRDRGGNTQYF. The CDR3 bases are TGTGCCACCAGCCGCGACAGGGGGGGAAATACGCAGTATTTT.

Here the CDR3 reads CASSLTGRGNYGYTF. In DNA form, the CDR3 reads TGTGCCAGCAGCTTAACGGGCAGGGGGAACTATGGCTACACCTTC. This chain links TRBV13 with TRBJ1-2, with 7 bases fitting TRBD1. The germline CDR1 and CDR2 sequences are PRHDT and FYEKMQ (reference sequence). This CDR3 has 15 residues. Trimming cost V 2 bases and J 2 bases; bases outside gene matches: 5.